The 21 T cell receptor beta chains in this list originate from one sample, sequenced in a study of blood T cell repertoires in COVID-19. Clones were read by immunoSEQ multiplex PCR, and TCRdb kept only the in-frame ones, dropping some. The sample yields some 250,000 clones, around four fifths seen once. Sequencing was done on a sample of peripheral blood. The receptor source for this set is a man in his sixties with acute or convalescent COVID-19.

This clone was picked up one time. The genes are TRBV10-1 and TRBJ1-2; no firm D call. V shed 8 bases and J shed 6 bases, with 22 bases lying between them. CDR1 is WNHNN and CDR2 is SYGVQD in the germline V gene (reference sequence). The CDR3 is 15 residues long. CDR3 region: CASLERAVEGDGYTF. CDR3 DNA: TGCGCCAGCCTTGAGAGGGCGGTAGAGGGAGATGGCTACACCTTC.

A few counts support this clone. The chain combines TRBV18 with TRBJ2-5; D is possibly TRBD2 (5 bases). The germline V gene encodes CDR1 KGHSH and CDR2 LQKENI. Deletions cut 0 bases from V and 4 bases from J, with 12 bases between. The CDR3 has 15 residues. The DNA of the CDR3 is TGTGCCAGCTCACCACCCCCCTCGGCGGGAGAGACCCAGTACTTC. Residues: CASSPPPSAGETQYF.

This sequence joins TRBV5-1 and TRBJ2-7; TRBD1 matches 9 bases. With 5 bases clipped from V and 6 bases from J, the junction kept 15 bases outside the gene matches. The CDR3 runs 16 residues. The germline V gene encodes CDR1 SGHRS and CDR2 YFSETQ. The CDR3 loop is CASRSTGGPSLREQYF. The CDR3 DNA is TGCGCCAGCAGGTCGACAGGGGGTCCTTCTCTTCGCGAGCAGTACTTC.

The gene calls are TRBV7-2 and TRBJ1-5, with a tentative D call TRBD1 (5 bases). CDR3 length equals 15 residues. CDR1 and CDR2 (germline): SGHTA, FQGNSA. Trimming pared 5 bases from V and 2 bases from J, leaving 13 bases between. The CDR3 bases are TGTGCCAGCAGCGCCCAGGGTAGTCGCAATCAGCCCCAGCATTTT. Residues: CASSAQGSRNQPQHF. Drawing the rest from reference TRBV7-2 and TRBJ1-5, the complete variable domain is GAGVSQSPSNKVTEKGKDVELRCDPISGHTALYWYRQSLGQGLEFLIYFQGNSAPDKSGLPSDRFSAERTGGSVSTLTIQRTQQEDSAVYLCASSAQGSRNQPQHFGDGTRLSIL.

The gene calls are TRBV5-6 and TRBJ1-6, with 10 bases that match TRBD1. The CDR3 contains 15 residues. V was pared by 3 bases and J by 4 bases, with 1 base of the junction left unmatched. CDR1 and CDR2 (germline): SGHDT, YYEEEE. CDR3 in amino acids: CASSWDRGYNSPLHF. The CDR3, as DNA: TGTGCCAGCAGCTGGGACAGGGGTTATAATTCACCCCTCCACTTT.

The CDR3 protein is CASSLGPYYEQYF. CDR3 sequence (DNA): TGTGCCAGCAGTTTAGGGCCCTACTACGAGCAGTACTTC. The chain joins TRBV28 to TRBJ2-7, with D hard to call. V was trimmed by 2 bases and J by 3 bases, leaving 8 bases between them. The CDR3 sequence is 13 residues long. Germline-derived CDR1 and CDR2 are MDHEN and SYDVKM.

V is TRBV2 and J is TRBJ2-3, with 8 bases aligning to TRBD2. Looked up from germline, CDR1 is SNHLY and CDR2 is FYNNEI. V gave up 4 bases and J gave up 9 bases; unmatched junction bases: 12. CDR3 size: 15 residues. The CDR3: CASSVSGAPTGTQYF. Here the CDR3 DNA reads TGTGCCAGCAGTGTTAGCGGGGCCCCAACCGGAACGCAGTATTTT.

The chain joins TRBV5-1 to TRBJ2-5; 8 nucleotides align to TRBD2. J lost 4 bases, V lost 3 bases, and 17 bases had no gene match. The CDR3 loop spans 18 amino acids. The V gene's germline CDR1 is SGHRS and CDR2 YFSETQ. The CDR3 nucleotides are TGCGCCAGCAGCTGGGGGCCGGAGCGGGGGTGGAGCGGAGAGACCCAGTACTTC. Its translation: CASSWGPERGWSGETQYF.

This clone was found once. The chain joins TRBV7-9 to TRBJ2-1; 9 positions agree with TRBD2. Germline loops: CDR1 SEHNR, CDR2 FQNEAQ (reference sequence). The CDR3 has 16 amino acids. V gave up 2 bases and J gave up 7 bases; unmatched junction bases: 9. The CDR3 DNA follows: TGTGCCAGCAGCTTACATTCCGGGACTAGCCCGAATGAGCAGTTCTTC. Its protein product is CASSLHSGTSPNEQFF.

The chain joins TRBV7-3 to TRBJ2-6, with 13 bases matching TRBD2. The CDR3 extends over 19 amino acids. The trim removed 5 bases at V and 0 bases at J, leaving 7 bases unmatched. Germline-derived CDR1 and CDR2 are SGHTA and FQGTGA. In nucleotides, the CDR3 is TGTGCCAGCAGCCCCCAGACTAGCGGGAGGTACTCTGGGGCCAACGTCCTGACTTTC. Translation: CASSPQTSGRYSGANVLTF.

The chain links TRBV20-1 to TRBJ1-1, with D possibly matching TRBD1 (6 bases). The CDR3 covers 11 residues. CDR1 DFQATT and CDR2 SNEGSKA come from the germline V gene (reference sequence). The CDR3 bases are TGCAGGTCGACAGGCGGCACTGAAGCTTTCTTT. Translating it yields CRSTGGTEAFF.

The chain is built from TRBV18 and TRBJ2-4, with D possibly being TRBD2 (6 bases). Germline V gives CDR1 KGHSH, CDR2 LQKENI. The CDR3 covers 15 residues. V was trimmed by 5 bases and J by 3 bases, leaving 14 bases between them. The CDR3, as DNA: TGTGCCAGCTCAGCCGGGGGAGGCGGCAAAAACATTCAGTACTTC. This translates into CASSAGGGGKNIQYF.

This clone has a single count. V is TRBV24-1 and J is TRBJ2-1; tentative D call: TRBD2 (5 bases). CDR1 and CDR2 (germline): KGHDR, SFDVKD. The CDR3 runs to 16 residues. Trimming shortened V by 3 bases and J by 2 bases, and 13 bases separated the two germline ends. CDR3: CATSDAARGTYNEQFF. CDR3 bases: TGTGCCACCAGTGATGCCGCCCGGGGTACCTACAATGAGCAGTTCTTC.

The chain is built from TRBV6-1 and TRBJ2-7, with 9 bases matching TRBD1. V dropped 3 bases and J dropped 0; count of bases not matched to a gene: 0. CDR3 size: 14 residues. Germline assignment: CDR1 MNHNS and CDR2 SASEGT. The CDR3 coding sequence is TGTGCCAGCAGTGAGACAGGGGGCTCCTACGAGCAGTACTTC. Translation gives CASSETGGSYEQYF.

V and J are TRBV14 and TRBJ2-2, with 9 bases fitting TRBD2. The germline V gene has CDR1 SGHDN and CDR2 FVKESK. The CDR3 is made up of 15 amino acids. Trimming at V came to 4 bases and at J to 4 bases, leaving 4 bases not matched to a gene. This CDR3 reads CASSPFSGGTGELFF. The CDR3 bases are TGTGCCAGCAGCCCTTTTAGCGGGGGCACCGGGGAGCTGTTTTTT.

This clone was found a few times. The rearrangement joins TRBV10-1 to TRBJ2-1, with TRBD1 matching over 9 bases. J lost 4 bases, V lost 6 bases, and 7 bases had no gene match. The CDR3 length is 15 residues. The germline gives CDR1 WNHNN, CDR2 SYGVQD (reference sequence). The CDR3 loop is CASRCRGQGYNEQFF. CDR3 bases: TGCGCCAGCAGATGCCGTGGACAGGGGTACAATGAGCAGTTCTTC.

The chain has TRBV6-5 and TRBJ2-1, with a tentative D call TRBD2 (6 bases). This CDR3 contains 15 residues. Germline CDR1 is MNHEY and CDR2 is SVGAGI. The V end lost 2 bases, the J end lost 8 bases, and 16 bases lay between the germline ends. The CDR3 protein is CASSYLGSRVDEQFF. The CDR3 DNA is TGTGCCAGCAGTTACCTCGGGAGTAGGGTGGATGAGCAGTTCTTC.

The V call is TRBV19, the J call TRBJ1-4; D is ambiguous. With 3 bases removed from V and 7 bases from J, the gap between germline ends came to 9 bases. Germline lookup yields CDR1 LNHDA and CDR2 SQIVND (reference sequence). This CDR3 has 13 residues. CDR3 in DNA: TGTGCCAGTAGTATGAGGAGGAGTGAAAAACTGTTTTTT. Translating it yields CASSMRRSEKLFF.

The chain couples TRBV6-6 to TRBJ1-2; a possible D gene is TRBD1 (5 bases). The CDR3 is 13 amino acids. Trimming stripped 6 bases from V and 8 bases from J, with 16 bases between. From germline, CDR1 is MNHNY and CDR2 SVGAGI (reference sequence). In DNA form, the CDR3 reads TGTGCCAGCAGCCAAATGACGGGGGAAGGCTACACCTTC. Protein sequence: CASSQMTGEGYTF.

CDR3 sequence (DNA): TGTGCCAGCAGCGTAGGAACAGGGGATGGCTACACCTTC. Its protein is CASSVGTGDGYTF. The chain links TRBV9 to TRBJ1-2; TRBD1 matches 7 bases. This CDR3 has 13 residues. With V trimmed by 0 bases and J by 6 bases, 2 bases remained unmatched. CDR1 and CDR2 (germline): SGDLS, YYNGEE.

This rearrangement joins TRBV2 to TRBJ2-7; 11 positions agree with TRBD2. After removal of 5 bases from V and 3 bases from J, the junction contained 6 bases not matched to a gene. The germline V gene has CDR1 SNHLY and CDR2 FYNNEI. The CDR3 spans 15 residues. The CDR3 bases are TGTGCCAGCAGTCCCTCTAGCGGGAGGCGCTACGAGCAGTACTTC. Its translation: CASSPSSGRRYEQYF.